These 16 T cell receptor beta chains originate from one sample sequenced in a study of shared clonotypes between healthy human individuals. The method was immunoSEQ multiplex PCR; TCRdb's version includes in-frame clones alone and lacks a portion of them. The data hold 650,000 to 750,000 clones, with around 72% observed a single time. Source material: memory CD4+ T cells sorted from blood. As to subset: CD45RA-negative fraction. The receptors were gathered from a woman aged 25-40 years in good health.

V and J are TRBV28 and TRBJ2-2; 8 positions match TRBD2. The CDR3 is made up of 16 amino acids. Losses at the gene ends were 4 bases for V and 2 bases for J; bases not matched to a gene: 6. Germline V lookup: CDR1 MDHEN, CDR2 SYDVKM. Written as DNA, the CDR3 is TGTGCCAGCAGTTCAACTAGCGGCAATAACACCGGGGAGCTGTTTTTT. It encodes CASSSTSGNNTGELFF. Drawing the rest from reference TRBV28 and TRBJ2-2, the complete variable domain is DVKVTQSSRYLVKRTGEKVFLECVQDMDHENMFWYRQDPGLGLRLIYFSYDVKMKEKGDIPEGYSVSREKKERFSLILESASTNQTSMYLCASSSTSGNNTGELFFGEGSRLTVL.

V and J are TRBV5-4 and TRBJ2-2, with D perhaps TRBD2 (5 bases). Trimming shortened V by 2 bases and J by 3 bases, and 8 bases separated the two germline ends. The germline V gene encodes CDR1 SGHNT and CDR2 YYREEE (reference sequence). CDR3 length equals 14 residues. CDR3 sequence: CASSLQRYTGELFF. As DNA, the CDR3 is TGTGCCAGCAGCTTACAGCGGTACACCGGGGAGCTGTTTTTT. The full variable domain, rest sourced from reference TRBV5-4 and TRBJ2-2, is ETGVTQSPTHLIKTRGQQVTLRCSSQSGHNTVSWYQQALGQGPQFIFQYYREEENGRGNFPPRFSGLQFPNYSSELNVNALELDDSALYLCASSLQRYTGELFFGEGSRLTVL.

V gene TRBV4-1 combines with J gene TRBJ2-7; 7 bases agree with TRBD2. V lost 1 base, J lost 2 bases, and 5 bases stayed unmatched. The CDR3 has 15 residues. Germline loops: CDR1 MGHRA, CDR2 YSYEKL. For the CDR3, the DNA is TGCGCCAGCAGCCAAGGACCAGCGGGAACCTACGAGCAGTACTTC. Protein product: CASSQGPAGTYEQYF.

V gene TRBV11-1 combines with J gene TRBJ1-2; D remains unclear. The CDR3 is 16 residues long. Per germline, CDR1 SGHAT and CDR2 FQDESV (reference sequence). V lost 5 bases, J lost 5 bases, and 21 bases lay in between. CDR3 amino acids: CASSKNAGPVPYGYTF. CDR3 DNA sequence: TGTGCCAGCAGCAAAAACGCCGGGCCCGTTCCTTATGGCTACACCTTC.

This chain connects TRBV28 to TRBJ2-3; 13 positions match TRBD2. The CDR3 runs to 16 residues. Per germline, CDR1 MDHEN and CDR2 SYDVKM. Germline trimming cut 6 bases from V and 11 bases from J; bases unmatched to any gene: 14. The CDR3 loop is CASSTLAGGRPLLQYF. The CDR3 DNA follows: TGTGCCAGCAGCACACTAGCGGGAGGGCGCCCTTTATTGCAGTATTTT.

The V gene is TRBV5-1, the J gene TRBJ2-1, with 10 bases aligning to TRBD2. V was pared by 3 bases and J by 6 bases, with 9 bases of the junction left unmatched. Per germline, CDR1 SGHRS and CDR2 YFSETQ. This CDR3 comprises 16 residues. The CDR3 is CASSSRLAGDANEQFF. The CDR3 DNA reads as TGCGCCAGCAGCTCTCGGCTAGCGGGAGACGCCAATGAGCAGTTCTTC.

The chain is built from TRBV10-2 and TRBJ1-5; TRBD1 matches at 7 bases. CDR1 is WSHSY, CDR2 SAAADI, per germline. V shed 2 bases and J 0 bases; nucleotides not matched to a gene: 4. The CDR3 runs 16 residues. In nucleotides, the CDR3 is TGCGCCAGCAGTGAGACAGGGGTCTATAGCAATCAGCCCCAGCATTTT. Its translation is CASSETGVYSNQPQHF.

The chain employs TRBV19 and TRBJ1-4; possibly TRBD1 for D (6 bases). This CDR3 contains 14 residues. Per the germline V gene, CDR1 is LNHDA and CDR2 is SQIVND (reference sequence). V shed 4 bases and J shed 6 bases, with 12 bases lying between them. The CDR3 loop reads CASSTRQEDEKLFF. In DNA form, the CDR3 reads TGTGCCAGTAGTACCCGACAGGAAGATGAAAAACTGTTTTTT.

There are a few counts of this clone. This sequence joins TRBV7-9 and TRBJ2-7, with TRBD1 matching over 7 bases. Germline-derived CDR1 and CDR2 are SEHNR and FQNEAQ (reference sequence). With 5 bases clipped from V and 4 bases from J, the junction kept 8 bases outside the gene matches. This CDR3 has 14 residues. The DNA for the CDR3 is TGTGCCAGCAGCCGCACGACAGGGTTATACGAGCAGTACTTC. Its protein product is CASSRTTGLYEQYF.

This clone was found many times. The gene calls are TRBV28 and TRBJ1-1; tentative D call: TRBD1 (6 bases). The CDR3 contains 15 residues. In germline, CDR1 is MDHEN, CDR2 SYDVKM. Trimming left V 3 bases short and J 1 base short, with 12 bases between. CDR3 loop: CASSFGLRGNTEAFF. The DNA for the CDR3 is TGTGCCAGCAGTTTTGGACTCAGGGGGAACACTGAAGCTTTCTTT.

This chain connects TRBV28 to TRBJ2-1, with D perhaps TRBD2 (7 bases). From germline, CDR1 is MDHEN and CDR2 SYDVKM. The V gene lost 2 bases and the J gene lost 7 bases, with 21 bases spanning the gap. The CDR3 has 17 amino acids. DNA of the CDR3: TGTGCCAGCAGTTTAGCTTGGGGGGGCTTTACCTCGAATGAGCAGTTCTTC. Translated, it gives CASSLAWGGFTSNEQFF.

This clone was seen a handful of times. Written as DNA, the CDR3 is TGTGCCAGCTCACAAGGACACATCACTGAAGCTTTCTTT. Translation: CASSQGHITEAFF. V gene TRBV18 combines with J gene TRBJ1-1; D possibly corresponds to TRBD1 (5 bases). V was trimmed by 4 bases and J by 4 bases, leaving 10 bases between them. The CDR3 has 13 residues. CDR1 is KGHSH and CDR2 is LQKENI in the germline V gene. Filled out from reference TRBV18 and TRBJ1-1, the complete variable domain reads NAGVMQNPRHLVRRRGQEARLRCSPMKGHSHVYWYRQLPEEGLKFMVYLQKENIIDESGMPKERFSAEFPKEGPSILRIQQVVRGDSAAYFCASSQGHITEAFFGQGTRLTVV.

The chain employs TRBV5-1 and TRBJ2-1; TRBD1 agrees at 7 bases. J gave up 5 bases and V 4 bases, and 6 bases lay outside the gene matches. The CDR3 contains 14 residues. The germline CDR1 and CDR2 sequences are SGHRS and YFSETQ. This CDR3 is CASSDQGVHNEQFF. CDR3 in DNA: TGCGCCAGCAGCGACCAGGGGGTTCACAATGAGCAGTTCTTC.

Notes on this clone: The sample contains more than one DNA sequence encoding this CDR3. The J gene is TRBJ2-1, the V gene TRBV7-2; D call uncertain. This CDR3 comprises 14 residues. V gave up 1 base and J gave up 3 bases, with 7 bases separating them. CDR1 is SGHTA, CDR2 FQGNSA, per germline. For the CDR3, the DNA is TGTGCCAGCAGCTTAGACAGCAGCTACAATGAGCAGTTCTTC. Amino acids: CASSLDSSYNEQFF.

V usage is TRBV18 and J usage is TRBJ2-7; 8 bases line up with TRBD2. Germline CDR1 KGHSH, CDR2 LQKENI. Trimming at V came to 4 bases and at J to 7 bases, leaving 12 bases not matched to a gene. The CDR3 runs 15 residues. CDR3 DNA sequence: TGTGCCAGCTCACTTACGAGCGGGGGTCGACATGAGCAGTACTTC. The encoded protein is CASSLTSGGRHEQYF. The entire variable domain, with the rest obtained from reference TRBV18 and TRBJ2-7, is as follows: NAGVMQNPRHLVRRRGQEARLRCSPMKGHSHVYWYRQLPEEGLKFMVYLQKENIIDESGMPKERFSAEFPKEGPSILRIQQVVRGDSAAYFCASSLTSGGRHEQYFGPGTRLTVT.

The chain couples TRBV7-3 to TRBJ2-1; TRBD2 agrees at 10 bases. CDR3 length equals 15 residues. The J segment lost 8 bases and the V segment lost 5 bases, leaving 9 bases of the junction unmatched. Per germline, CDR1 SGHTA and CDR2 FQGTGA. CDR3 bases: TGTGCCAGCAGCGAGGGGCTAGCGGGAGCCTATGAGCAGTTCTTC. Protein sequence: CASSEGLAGAYEQFF.